A selection of T cell receptor beta chains follows, all from one sample in a study of blood T cell repertoires in COVID-19. The method was immunoSEQ multiplex PCR; TCRdb's version includes in-frame clones alone and lacks a portion of them. The data hold some 200,000 clones, with around 82% observed a single time. The sequenced material came from PBMCs or T cells enriched from blood (not recorded which). The receptors derive from a woman aged 60-70 years with acute COVID-19. CDR3s include the opening cysteine and the closing phenylalanine or tryptophan. A D gene is named only where the DNA matches it firmly. Clone size, where shown, is once, few, many, or a class for clones that have expanded.

D gene: -
J gene: TRBJ1-2
clone size: -
V gene: TRBV4-2
CDR3 DNA: TGTGCCAGCAGCCAAGGGAGTCAGAACAGGCCCTATGGCTACACCTTC
CDR3 protein: CASSQGSQNRPYGYTF

D gene: -
J gene: TRBJ2-1
clone size: -
V gene: TRBV4-3
CDR3 DNA: TGCGCCAGCAGCAAAGTCGGAGGGAGCTCCTACAATGAGCAGTTCTTC
CDR3 protein: CASSKVGGSSYNEQFF

D gene: TRBD1
J gene: TRBJ1-1
clone size: -
V gene: TRBV14
CDR3 DNA: TGTGCCAGCAGCCACACAGGGGGTCTTACTGAAGCTTTCTTT
CDR3 protein: CASSHTGGLTEAFF

D gene: TRBD1
J gene: TRBJ1-4
clone size: -
V gene: TRBV4-2
CDR3 DNA: TGTGCCAGCAGCCAAGCCCCTTCGACAGGGGATAATGAAAAACTGTTTTTT
CDR3 protein: CASSQAPSTGDNEKLFF

D gene: TRBD1
J gene: TRBJ1-4
clone size: -
V gene: TRBV5-1
CDR3 DNA: TGCGCCAGCAGCCCGGGACAGGGGCCGGAAAAACTGTTTTTT
CDR3 protein: CASSPGQGPEKLFF

D gene: TRBD2
J gene: TRBJ2-5
clone size: once
V gene: TRBV6-2/TRBV6-3
CDR3 DNA: TGTGCCAGCAGTTACTCGTGGACTAGCGGAGGGGTGGAGACCCAGTACTTC
CDR3 protein: CASSYSWTSGGVETQYF

D gene: -
J gene: TRBJ2-5
clone size: -
V gene: TRBV18
CDR3 DNA: TGTGCCAGCTCACCGGAGATTCCATCAAAAGAGACCCAGTACTTC
CDR3 protein: CASSPEIPSKETQYF

D gene: -
J gene: TRBJ2-5
clone size: once
V gene: TRBV15
CDR3 DNA: TGTGCCACCAGCAGAGATTCTCAGACCCAGTACTTC
CDR3 protein: CATSRDSQTQYF

D gene: -
J gene: TRBJ1-4
clone size: -
V gene: TRBV6-5
CDR3 DNA: TGTGCCAGCAGTTACGACTGGGGGGTAGCTAATGAAAAACTGTTTTTT
CDR3 protein: CASSYDWGVANEKLFF

D gene: -
J gene: TRBJ2-5
clone size: -
V gene: TRBV5-4
CDR3 DNA: TGTGCCAGCAGCCTCTACGGAGCGGAAGAGACCCAGTACTTC
CDR3 protein: CASSLYGAEETQYF

D gene: -
J gene: TRBJ1-6
clone size: -
V gene: TRBV2
CDR3 DNA: TGTGCCAGCAGTGTCTTAGATCCGCCAAATTCACCCCTCCACTTT
CDR3 protein: CASSVLDPPNSPLHF

D gene: -
J gene: TRBJ1-4
clone size: -
V gene: TRBV5-6
CDR3 DNA: TGTGCCAGCAGCTGGGGCCTCCGGACCCTAACTAATGAAAAACTGTTTTTT
CDR3 protein: CASSWGLRTLTNEKLFF

D gene: -
J gene: TRBJ2-3
clone size: -
V gene: TRBV9
CDR3 DNA: TGTGCCAGCAGCGTAGACCGGGAGTCGACAGATACGCAGTATTTT
CDR3 protein: CASSVDRESTDTQYF

D gene: -
J gene: TRBJ2-7
clone size: -
V gene: TRBV10-2
CDR3 DNA: TGCGCCAGCAGTGCAGGACAGCCAGGCTCCTACGAGCAGTACTTC
CDR3 protein: CASSAGQPGSYEQYF

D gene: -
J gene: TRBJ1-6
clone size: -
V gene: TRBV6-5
CDR3 DNA: TGTGCCAGCAGTTCAGCCGCGGGGGGCGGGGGTTCACCCCTCCACTTT
CDR3 protein: CASSSAAGGGGSPLHF

D gene: -
J gene: TRBJ2-3
clone size: -
V gene: TRBV18
CDR3 DNA: TGTGCCAGCTCACCCCGTTCCCCTCCGGATACGCAGTATTTT
CDR3 protein: CASSPRSPPDTQYF